Sequencing of this T cell receptor beta chain was carried out in a study of blood T cell repertoires in COVID-19. About the study: The cDNA or gDNA used as material had been derived from T cells, B-cell-depleted T cells, or PBMCs.

Germline CDR1 SGDLS, CDR2 YYNGEE. The CDR3 spans 16 residues. V trimming: 2 bases; J trimming: 3 bases; junction bases outside the gene matches: 4. The protocol was immunoSEQ multiplex PCR, while the TCRdb copy is restricted to in-frame clones and leaves out a portion. The sample lists 95,000 to 150,000 clones; about 84% were seen once. Sequencing used peripheral blood. The origin of this receptor is a man aged 55 to 70 with acute or convalescent COVID-19. V usage is TRBV9 and J usage is TRBJ1-4, with TRBD1 matching over 10 bases. The CDR3 DNA is TGTGCCAGCAGCGTGGGACAGGGGCCGCCTAATGAAAAACTGTTTTTT. This sequence encodes CASSVGQGPPNEKLFF.